The clone carrying this T cell receptor (beta chain) was counted many times. As yet, its antigen is unknown. The sample is drawn from a study of beta chain features in type 1 diabetes. Whole-study context: Across the samples, about 100 million sorted cells were examined in total.

The entirety of the isolated RNA underwent reverse transcription, so expressed TCRB transcripts were sequenced. There were some 3.6 million reads on average in the naive, central memory and regulatory T cell samples. Produced via immunoSEQ multiplex PCR; TCRdb's table is partial and in-frame only. The sample has over 100,000 clones; 16% are singletons. V dropped 0 bases and J dropped 5 bases, with 6 bases sitting between them. Per germline, CDR1 LNHNV and CDR2 YYDKDF (reference sequence). The CDR3 totals 13 residues. Study-wide points: PCR may have favored shorter templates equally in patients and controls. The study found moderately but significantly shorter TCRB CDR3s in all four CD4+ subsets of Type 1 diabetes patients.

Every single donor gave one heparinised blood draw, and these averaged roughly 120 mL. This rearrangement joins TRBV15 to TRBJ2-3; D remains ambiguous. This clonotype was sampled from a man aged 25 to 40 with type 1 diabetes. Material: central memory CD4+ T cells from blood. CDR3 sequence (DNA): TGTGCCACCAGCAGAGATCCCGGAGATACGCAGTATTTT. It codes for CATSRDPGDTQYF.